This T cell receptor (beta chain) was recorded in a study of Graves' ophthalmopathy and Graves' hyperthyroidism. Looking at the study overall: Peripheral blood sampling occurred at initial diagnosis, before any treatment. General study results and limits: The majority of expanded thyroid clonotypes above 0.001 frequency also occurred in blood.

This clonotype was recorded at least ten times. Its antigen is undetermined. Researchers took RNA transcripts and amplified TCR beta CDR3 regions from them. First-round RT-PCR relied on HTBI primers, and a second-round multiplex PCR came next. Each CDR3 protein gets one entry after TCRdb re-called the multiplex PCR reads with MiXCR. Of 350,000 or so distinct CDR3 sequences in the sample, under 20% were seen once. V was clipped by 5 bases and J by 0 bases, with 11 bases between them. The CDR3 has 15 residues. Germline V lookup: CDR1 SNHLY, CDR2 FYNNEI. This sequence was found in an adult man with Graves' ophthalmopathy. Material: peripheral blood. The rearrangement uses TRBV2 and TRBJ1-5; D perhaps matches TRBD1 (5 bases). CDR3: CASSQGAASNQPQHF. CDR3 DNA sequence: TGTGCCAGCAGTCAGGGAGCAGCTAGCAATCAGCCCCAGCATTTT.